This T cell receptor beta chain was found in a study of T cell changes during pregnancy in multiple sclerosis. Profiled with immunoSEQ multiplex PCR; TCRdb holds only in-frame clones, not every one. The data show roughly 87,000 clones, around 95% seen once. CDR1 SGHAT and CDR2 FQDESV come from the germline V gene (reference sequence). The V segment lost 7 bases and the J segment 0 bases; nucleotides outside the gene matches: 5. The CDR3 is 14 residues long. Sequencing used peripheral blood, obtained in the third trimester of pregnancy. The chain links TRBV11-1 to TRBJ1-1; TRBD1 aligns across 7 bases. The receptor's source is a female donor in good health, enrolled as a control in a pregnancy study. CDR3 nucleotide sequence: TGTGCCAGCACCCCGGGACAGCTGAACACTGAAGCTTTCTTT. Encoded protein: CASTPGQLNTEAFF.